The next 17 T cell receptor beta chains were all read from a single sample in a study of T-cell reconstitution after alpha-beta-depleted transplantation in children. Unique molecular identifiers were incorporated during preparation of the TCRbeta library. TCRdb ran MiXCR on the PCR reads and lists one entry per CDR3 protein. In the table there are 400,000 to 450,000 distinct CDR3 sequences, roughly two fifths of which are singletons. The input for sequencing was PBMCs, taken before TCRalphabeta/CD19-depleted stem cell transplant. The receptors derive from a girl aged 2-10 years with aplastic anemia, due to receive a stem cell transplant.

In this sample, this clonotype turned up a few times. This chain uses TRBV2 with TRBJ2-5; D unresolved. This CDR3 has 13 residues. Trimming removed 5 bases from V and 8 bases from J, with 15 bases in between. Germline V gene sequence: CDR1 SNHLY, CDR2 FYNNEI. The CDR3 here is CASSPAAEKTQYF. The CDR3 region has the DNA TGTGCCAGCAGTCCCGCGGCGGAAAAAACCCAGTACTTC.

This rearrangement joins TRBV9 to TRBJ2-4, with TRBD2 matching 7 bases. CDR3 length equals 16 residues. The V gene end was trimmed by 4 bases and the J gene end by 0 bases; junction bases not matched to a gene: 7. The germline V gene encodes CDR1 SGDLS and CDR2 YYNGEE. The chain's CDR3 is CASSPGGGLAKNIQYF. As DNA, the CDR3 is TGTGCCAGCAGCCCAGGCGGGGGACTAGCCAAAAACATTCAGTACTTC.

This chain joins TRBV5-5 and TRBJ1-1; TRBD1 might be the D (6 bases). The germline gives CDR1 SGHKS, CDR2 YYEKEE (reference sequence). Trimming cost V 1 base and J 5 bases, with 18 bases left between them. This CDR3 contains 16 residues. CDR3 DNA: TGTGCCAGCAGCTTGCCCTATGGGACACCTGGGACTGAAGCTTTCTTT. Translation: CASSLPYGTPGTEAFF. The variable domain in full, completed from reference TRBV5-5 and TRBJ1-1, reads DAGVTQSPTHLIKTRGQQVTLRCSPISGHKSVSWYQQVLGQGPQFIFQYYEKEERGRGNFPDRFSARQFPNYSSELNVNALLLGDSALYLCASSLPYGTPGTEAFFGQGTRLTVV.

The V and J genes are TRBV11-2 and TRBJ2-3, with 7 bases matching TRBD1. The CDR3 loop spans 16 amino acids. Germline-derived CDR1 and CDR2 are SGHAT and FQNNGV. With 3 bases clipped from V and 1 base from J, the junction kept 7 bases outside the gene matches. The CDR3 nucleotides read TGTGCCAGCAGCTTCGTTTCCGGACAGGGCACAGATACGCAGTATTTT. Its protein is CASSFVSGQGTDTQYF.

Only a few counts were recorded for this clonotype. The rearrangement links TRBV28 to TRBJ1-5, with D possibly TRBD1 on 5 matching bases. CDR1 and CDR2 from the germline V gene are MDHEN and SYDVKM. This CDR3 spans 15 amino acids. Trimming cost V 7 bases and J 2 bases, with 15 bases left between them. This chain's CDR3 is CASNIGALGNQPQHF. CDR3 nucleotide sequence: TGTGCCAGCAACATAGGGGCCCTGGGCAATCAGCCCCAGCATTTT. Full variable domain (outside the CDR3, taken from reference TRBV28 and TRBJ1-5): DVKVTQSSRYLVKRTGEKVFLECVQDMDHENMFWYRQDPGLGLRLIYFSYDVKMKEKGDIPEGYSVSREKKERFSLILESASTNQTSMYLCASNIGALGNQPQHFGDGTRLSIL.

In its sample, this clonotype was seen a few times. The chain is built from TRBV6-5 and TRBJ2-7, with 12 nucleotides matching TRBD1. This CDR3 has 15 residues. CDR1 MNHEY and CDR2 SVGAGI come from the germline V gene. With 4 bases clipped from V and 5 bases from J, the junction kept 6 bases outside the gene matches. The chain's CDR3 is CASSSLGTGGDEQYF. As DNA, the CDR3 is TGTGCCAGCAGTTCCCTCGGGACAGGGGGCGACGAGCAGTACTTC.

CDR3 in DNA: TGCGCCAGCAGCGATAGGGGTTCGCTCGAGCAGTACTTC. It yields the protein CASSDRGSLEQYF. The chain employs TRBV5-1 and TRBJ2-7; a possible D gene is TRBD1 (5 bases). The ends were cut back, 4 bases at V and 6 bases at J, with 14 bases in the middle. The CDR3 loop spans 13 amino acids. The germline V gene encodes CDR1 SGHRS and CDR2 YFSETQ.

This chain uses TRBV7-9 with TRBJ2-5; TRBD2 matches 11 bases. The CDR3 spans 16 residues. J lost 4 bases, V lost 5 bases, and 9 bases had no gene match. CDR1 and CDR2 from the germline V gene are SEHNR and FQNEAQ (reference sequence). CDR3 sequence reads: CASSPTRLAGIETQYF. Here the CDR3 DNA reads TGTGCCAGCAGCCCCACCCGACTAGCGGGAATAGAGACCCAGTACTTC.

Only one count was recorded for this clonotype. The rearrangement uses TRBV5-1 and TRBJ2-1; D remains ambiguous. Trimming took 1 base from V and 7 from J, leaving 6 bases between them. The CDR3 runs to 12 residues. In germline, CDR1 is SGHRS, CDR2 YFSETQ. The CDR3: CASSLMVNEQFF. The CDR3 region has the DNA TGCGCCAGCAGCTTGATGGTTAATGAGCAGTTCTTC.

CDR3 DNA sequence: TGTGCCAGCAGAGCCGGGACAGGGGGCACGGAGACCCAGTACTTC. As protein: CASRAGTGGTETQYF. The chain carries TRBV12-3 or TRBV12-4 and TRBJ2-5; 12 nucleotides agree with TRBD1. The ends lost 6 bases at V and 5 bases at J; junction bases unmatched: 7. The CDR3 totals 15 residues.

This clonotype occurred a few times. The V and J genes are TRBV6-1 and TRBJ1-5, with D possibly matching TRBD1 (6 bases). The CDR3 length is 14 residues. Germline loops: CDR1 MNHNS, CDR2 SASEGT. The V gene lost 6 bases and the J gene lost 7 bases, with 16 bases spanning the gap. The CDR3 DNA reads as TGTGCCAGCAGCCTATACAGGGAAGGGCAGCCCCAGCATTTT. It is translated as CASSLYREGQPQHF.

This clonotype occurred a few times. V usage is TRBV6-5 and J usage is TRBJ2-2; the D is unclear. CDR1 and CDR2 from the germline V gene are MNHEY and SVGAGI. Trimming cost V 0 bases and J 5 bases, with 7 bases left between them. This CDR3 region has 14 residues. CDR3 nucleotide sequence: TGTGCCAGCAGTTACTCGAGCCTAACCGGGGAGCTGTTTTTT. Amino acids: CASSYSSLTGELFF.

This clonotype occurred many times. V gene TRBV3-1 combines with J gene TRBJ1-5; possibly TRBD1 for D (6 bases). V lost 5 bases to trimming and J lost 6 bases, with 8 bases between them. CDR3 size: 12 residues. The germline CDR1 and CDR2 sequences are LGHDT and YNNKEL (reference sequence). The CDR3 DNA is TGTGCCAGCAGCGCACAGGGTCAGCCCCAGCATTTT. It specifies CASSAQGQPQHF.

The J gene is TRBJ2-2, the V gene TRBV13; D gene uncertain. Germline V lookup: CDR1 PRHDT, CDR2 FYEKMQ (reference sequence). There are 15 residues in the CDR3. V lost 2 bases to trimming and J lost 0 bases, with 7 bases between them. CDR3 sequence reads: CASSLRQTNTGELFF. CDR3 DNA sequence: TGTGCCAGCAGCTTAAGGCAGACGAACACCGGGGAGCTGTTTTTT.

V is TRBV7-2 and J is TRBJ1-1, with unresolved D. Trimming removed 1 base at V and 4 bases at J, with 10 bases between. Germline loops: CDR1 SGHTA, CDR2 FQGNSA. The CDR3 contains 14 residues. CDR3 DNA: TGTGCCAGCAGCTTAGGTGGGGAGGGCACTGAAGCTTTCTTT. Translating gives CASSLGGEGTEAFF.

This clonotype was seen ten or more times. The chain combines TRBV20-1 with TRBJ2-1, with 7 bases aligning to TRBD2. The length of the CDR3 is 14 residues. CDR1 is DFQATT, CDR2 SNEGSKA, per germline (reference sequence). The V segment lost 3 bases and the J segment 5 bases; nucleotides outside the gene matches: 7. CDR3 region: CSASRAGPDNEQFF. As DNA, the CDR3 is TGCAGTGCTAGTCGAGCGGGACCAGACAATGAGCAGTTCTTC.

There are a few counts of this clonotype. The chain uses TRBV11-1 and TRBJ1-1, with TRBD1 matching 7 bases. Trimming removed 0 bases from V and 10 bases from J; junction bases left unmatched: 20. Germline V gene sequence: CDR1 SGHAT, CDR2 FQDESV (reference sequence). The CDR3 runs to 18 residues. In DNA form, the CDR3 reads TGTGCCAGCAGCTTAGCGGGAGTTAAGACGGGACAGTCAAGACCAGCTTTCTTT. The encoded protein is CASSLAGVKTGQSRPAFF.